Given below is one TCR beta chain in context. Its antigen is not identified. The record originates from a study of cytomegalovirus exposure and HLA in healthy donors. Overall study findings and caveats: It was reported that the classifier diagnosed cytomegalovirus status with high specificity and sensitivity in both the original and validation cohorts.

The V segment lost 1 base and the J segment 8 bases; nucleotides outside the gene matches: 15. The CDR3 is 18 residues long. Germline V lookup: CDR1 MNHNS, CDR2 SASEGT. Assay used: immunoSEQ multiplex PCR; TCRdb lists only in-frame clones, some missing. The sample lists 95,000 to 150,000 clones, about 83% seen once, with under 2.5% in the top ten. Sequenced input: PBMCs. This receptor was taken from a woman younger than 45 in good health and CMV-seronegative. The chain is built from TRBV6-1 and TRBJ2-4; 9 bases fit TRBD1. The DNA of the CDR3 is TGTGCCAGCAGTGAAGTTGGACAGGGGCCTCGGTGGGTTGACATTCAGTACTTC. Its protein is CASSEVGQGPRWVDIQYF.